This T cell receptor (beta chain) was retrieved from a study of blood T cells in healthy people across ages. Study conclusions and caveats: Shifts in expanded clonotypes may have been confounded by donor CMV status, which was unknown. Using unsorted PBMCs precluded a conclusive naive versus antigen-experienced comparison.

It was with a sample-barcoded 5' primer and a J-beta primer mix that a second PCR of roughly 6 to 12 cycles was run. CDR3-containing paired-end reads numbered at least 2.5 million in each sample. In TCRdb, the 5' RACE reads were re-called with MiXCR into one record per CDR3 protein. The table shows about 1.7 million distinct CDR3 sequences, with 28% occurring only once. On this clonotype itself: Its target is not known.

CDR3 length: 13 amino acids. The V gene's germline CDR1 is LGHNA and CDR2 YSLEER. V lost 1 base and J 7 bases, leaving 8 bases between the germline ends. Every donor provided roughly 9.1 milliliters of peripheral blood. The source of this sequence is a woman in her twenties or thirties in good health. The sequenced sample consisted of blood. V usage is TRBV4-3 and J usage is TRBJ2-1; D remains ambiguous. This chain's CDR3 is CASSQGNENEQFF. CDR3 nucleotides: TGCGCCAGCAGCCAAGGGAACGAAAATGAGCAGTTCTTC.